This T cell receptor (beta chain) was documented in a study of blood T cell repertoires in COVID-19 (dated by TCRdb to about 2020). For the wider study: Collaborator samples came from the United States, Italy and Spain and covered acute and convalescent phases of COVID-19. The material from the prospective study consisted of cDNA or gDNA derived from T cells, B-cell-depleted T cells, or PBMCs. The dataset comprised deeply sampled blood TCRbeta repertoires from subjects exposed to, actively infected with, or recovered from COVID-19. The repertoires were released in a freely available public database intended as a resource for research on the immune response to SARS-CoV-2. Samples came from the ongoing ImmuneRACE study (first 160 participants) plus 1,254 subjects from 6 global collaborators. The sample metadata nearly always contained a de-identified subject ID, COVID-19 status, age in years and sex. HLA class I and class II types, where available, came from metadata supplied by the sample provider rather than from assay-based typing.

TCRbeta CDR3 regions were amplified from genomic DNA using the immunoSEQ Assay, a bias-controlled multiplex PCR. Per the source publication's procedure: Within the assay, amplification of reference gene primers was used to estimate how many nucleated cells each sample contained. Sequence reads were collapsed and filtered to measure the absolute abundance of every unique TCRbeta CDR3 rearrangement. For each sample, productive Simpson clonality was calculated as the square root of Simpson's diversity index across productive rearrangements. Held by TCRdb, this immuneACCESS table contains in-frame sequences only and omits some clones. Under half of the omission traces to an unresolved V gene where checked; the cause of the rest is unknown. V and J calls and clone size are as listed in that table; D and trimming were resolved from the DNA. This sample gives 120,000 or so clones in total; 88% of them show up just once. About 1% of the sample comes from the top ten.

Worth noting for this clone: It lacks a known antigen. Per-base quality was not reported, and no clone a single base away is much larger than it.

The collaborating institutions used their own protocols to collect whole blood in K2EDTA tubes. For TCRbeta analysis, collaborators shipped samples as frozen whole blood, isolated PBMCs, or DNA extracted from either of those sample types. Broad study findings and their caveats: The quantity of clinical and demographic metadata differed by source and by participant and was supplied without curation.

This receptor was identified in a woman aged 50 to 65 with active or convalescent COVID-19. The sequencing input was peripheral blood.

DNA sequence: TGCGCCAGCAGCCAGCGACTAGCGGGGAATGAGCAGTTCTTC. Its translation reads: CASSQRLAGNEQFF. The V and J segments used are TRBV4-3 and TRBJ2-1; the junction holds 11 bases that match TRBD2. Spanning cysteine to phenylalanine, the CDR3 consists of 14 amino acids. Kept here is only the CDR3 DNA, which spans 42 bases and is read in frame from base 1. Reading the germline V gene gives CDR1 LGHNA and CDR2 YSLEER. V trim: 3 bases; J trim: 7 bases; unmatched bases: 2.